Following are 22 T cell receptor beta chains from one sample sequenced in a study of T cell repertoires in cytomegalovirus infection. TCRdb passed the reads through MiXCR, listing each CDR3 protein once. The sample consists of roughly 920,000 distinct CDR3 sequences, 30% to 40% of them appearing once. What these receptors recognize is not known. Material: cultured CD8+ T cells from PBMCs, obtained from culture after CMV antigen stimulation. These receptors originate from a human donor in good health (CMV status not recorded). Some clones in this sample may be carry-over from other donors' samples.

CDR3 nucleotides: TGTGCCAGCAGCTCCGGACCGAGATCCGGAGTTTCACCCCTCCACTTT. The encoded protein is CASSSGPRSGVSPLHF. V and J are TRBV5-6 and TRBJ1-6; D gene unclear. V lost 3 bases and J 9 bases, leaving 19 bases between the germline ends. Germline CDR1 reads SGHDT; CDR2 reads YYEEEE. CDR3 length equals 16 residues.

This clonotype was observed a few times. J is TRBJ2-7 and V is TRBV24-1; 10 bases are shared with TRBD1. This CDR3 region has 17 residues. V trimming: 4 bases; J trimming: 0 bases; junction bases outside the gene matches: 8. Germline values: CDR1 KGHDR, CDR2 SFDVKD. The DNA of the CDR3 is TGTGCCACCAGTGACGCCGGGACAGGGGCGAGCTCCTACGAGCAGTACGTC. Translation: CATSDAGTGASSYEQYV.

A few counts support this clonotype. The chain is built from TRBV15 and TRBJ2-1; no firm D call. CDR3 length: 17 amino acids. V dropped 0 bases and J dropped 0 bases, with 12 bases sitting between them. Germline V gene lookup returns CDR1 LNHNV and CDR2 YYDKDF (reference sequence). CDR3 region: CATSREATHDSYNEQFF. CDR3 coding DNA: TGTGCCACCAGCAGAGAGGCGACACATGACTCCTACAATGAGCAGTTCTTC.

This chain joins TRBV5-5 and TRBJ2-7; D gene ambiguous. Trimming took 0 bases from V and 0 from J, leaving 10 bases between them. Germline V gene lookup returns CDR1 SGHKS and CDR2 YYEKEE (reference sequence). This CDR3 contains 15 residues. CDR3 sequence reads: CASSLGSLSSYEQYV. CDR3 in DNA: TGTGCCAGCAGCTTGGGGTCGTTAAGCTCCTACGAGCAGTACGTC.

Of note for this clonotype: At one boundary the junction diverges from the germline segment, which might be a read error. The genes are TRBV27 and TRBJ1-1; the match to TRBD1 covers 8 bases. Per the germline V gene, CDR1 is MNHEY and CDR2 is SMNVEV (reference sequence). CDR3 length: 13 amino acids. CDR3 residues: CTSRQGMFTEAFF. The CDR3 nucleotides are TGTACCAGCAGACAGGGGATGTTCACTGAAGCTTTCTTT.

This clonotype was detected a few times. The rearrangement links TRBV19 to TRBJ1-5; no reliable D call. V shed 6 bases and J shed 4 bases, with 7 bases lying between them. Germline V gene sequence: CDR1 LNHDA, CDR2 SQIVND (reference sequence). The CDR3 spans 12 residues. The CDR3 here is CASRYANQPQHF. CDR3 in DNA: TGTGCCAGTAGGTATGCTAATCAGCCCCAGCATTTT.

This clonotype was counted at least ten times. The gene calls are TRBV7-2 and TRBJ2-3; the match to TRBD1 covers 12 bases. This CDR3 region has 15 residues. The junction had 4 bases not matched to a gene; V was cut back by 5 bases and J by 4 bases. Per the germline V gene, CDR1 is SGHTA and CDR2 is FQGNSA. CDR3 loop: CASSTGTGGPDTQYF. CDR3 nucleotides: TGTGCCAGCAGCACCGGGACAGGGGGCCCAGATACGCAGTATTTT.

This rearrangement joins TRBV7-4 to TRBJ2-3; 11 bases fit TRBD1. Germline CDR1 SGHVT, CDR2 SQSDAQ. The CDR3 is 16 amino acids. Losses at the gene ends were 5 bases for V and 2 bases for J; bases not matched to a gene: 6. The CDR3 DNA sequence: TGTGCCAGCAGCCCCCGGACAGGGGGCCACACAGATACGCAGTATTTT. Residues: CASSPRTGGHTDTQYF.

This clonotype occurred a few times. The rearrangement uses TRBV6-1 and TRBJ2-5; TRBD2 matches 8 bases. The CDR3 covers 15 residues. The V gene's germline CDR1 is MNHNS and CDR2 SASEGT. V lost 6 bases, J lost 3 bases, and 9 bases stayed unmatched. The CDR3 nucleotides are TGTGCCAGCAGGACCCGTTCGGGGGGGAAAGAGACCCAGTACTTC. Amino acids: CASRTRSGGKETQYF.

This clonotype was observed a handful of times. V gene TRBV2 combines with J gene TRBJ1-1; D gene uncertain. Germline CDR1 is SNHLY and CDR2 is FYNNEI. This CDR3 spans 13 amino acids. V was cut by 3 bases and J by 4 bases, with 9 bases left in between. CDR3 bases: TGTGCCAGCAGTGAGGGCAGGCTCACTGAAGCTTTCTTT. This encodes CASSEGRLTEAFF.

As for this clonotype: This sequence may be a read error, since a much larger clone differs from it by one base. Here the CDR3 omits its conserved ending phenylalanine or tryptophan, so a read error is the likely source. This chain uses TRBV7-4 with TRBJ2-4; D may correspond to TRBD1 or TRBD2 (7 bases each). Trimming took off 4 bases at V and 7 bases at J, with 20 bases between the two ends. Germline lookup yields CDR1 SGHVT and CDR2 SQSDAQ. The CDR3 is made up of 16 amino acids. CDR3 region: CASSSLRGRAPNIQYS. The CDR3 DNA sequence: TGTGCCAGCAGCTCCCTCAGGGGGAGGGCTCCGAACATTCAGTACTCC.

V is TRBV27 and J is TRBJ2-7; 7 nucleotides agree with TRBD1. V lost 3 bases to trimming and J lost 5 bases; unmatched junction nucleotides: 7. The CDR3 is made up of 14 amino acids. The germline CDR1 and CDR2 sequences are MNHEY and SMNVEV (reference sequence). The CDR3 DNA follows: TGTGCCAGCAGTTTGACAGGGAAAGGCCACGAGCAGTACTTC. Amino acid sequence: CASSLTGKGHEQYF.

V usage is TRBV12-5 and J usage is TRBJ2-1, with 13 bases that match TRBD2. The trim removed 2 bases at V and 10 bases at J, leaving 11 bases unmatched. CDR1 and CDR2 from the germline V gene are LGHNT and FRNRAP. This CDR3 has 17 amino acids. CDR3 in DNA: TGTGCTAGTGGTTTGATGGGACTAGCGGGGTCCAACGTGGAGCAGTTCTTC. Amino acid sequence: CASGLMGLAGSNVEQFF.

This clonotype was observed a handful of times. The chain joins TRBV19 to TRBJ2-3, with D unresolved. This CDR3 contains 12 residues. V was trimmed by 5 bases and J by 2 bases, leaving 5 bases between them. CDR1 and CDR2 (germline): LNHDA, SQIVND (reference sequence). In DNA, the CDR3 is TGTGCCAGTAGTCACTACACAGATACGCAGTATTTT. It specifies CASSHYTDTQYF. The complete variable domain, with remaining parts taken from reference TRBV19 and TRBJ2-3, reads DGGITQSPKYLFRKEGQNVTLSCEQNLNHDAMYWYRQDPGQGLRLIYYSQIVNDFQKGDIAEGYSVSREKKESFPLTVTSAQKNPTAFYLCASSHYTDTQYFGPGTRLTVL.

This clonotype was detected ten times or more. V is TRBV7-6 and J is TRBJ1-1; tentative D call: TRBD1 (5 bases). This CDR3 spans 14 amino acids. Germline CDR1 is SGHVS and CDR2 is FNYEAQ. V lost 5 bases to trimming and J lost 4 bases, with 14 bases between them. The CDR3 loop reads CASSPGGVGTEAFF. The CDR3 coding sequence is TGTGCCAGCAGCCCCGGGGGGGTGGGCACTGAAGCTTTCTTT. Drawing the rest from reference TRBV7-6 and TRBJ1-1, the complete variable domain is GAGVSQSPRYKVTKRGQDVALRCDPISGHVSLYWYRQALGQGPEFLTYFNYEAQQDKSGLPNDRFSAERPEGSISTLTIQRTEQRDSAMYRCASSPGGVGTEAFFGQGTRLTVV.

J is TRBJ2-5 and V is TRBV10-3; TRBD1 matches 8 bases. CDR1 is ENHRY and CDR2 is SYGVKD in the germline V gene. Trimming at V came to 8 bases and at J to 5 bases, leaving 7 bases not matched to a gene. The CDR3 consists of 13 residues. The CDR3 DNA follows: TGTGCCATCGGGGGACAGGTCCAGGAGACCCAGTACTTC. Amino acid sequence: CAIGGQVQETQYF.

The chain joins TRBV20-1 to TRBJ1-2, with TRBD1 as a possible D gene (5 bases). This CDR3 region has 20 residues. The germline V and J ends were trimmed by 1 base and 3 bases, with 30 bases remaining between them. Per the germline V gene, CDR1 is DFQATT and CDR2 is SNEGSKA (reference sequence). This CDR3 reads CSARGLLSYGDGFRDYGYTF. Here the CDR3 DNA reads TGCAGTGCTAGAGGACTGCTATCCTATGGCGATGGGTTCAGGGACTATGGCTACACCTTC.

The chain links TRBV15 to TRBJ1-1, with TRBD1 matching 9 bases. Trimming took 2 bases from V and 6 from J; bases not matched to a gene: 4. Germline-derived CDR1 and CDR2 are LNHNV and YYDKDF (reference sequence). The CDR3 runs to 14 residues. The chain's CDR3 is CATSRRGQGAEAFF. The CDR3 DNA sequence: TGTGCCACCAGCAGACGGGGACAGGGCGCTGAAGCTTTCTTT.

This chain uses TRBV5-4 with TRBJ1-1; D is perhaps TRBD1 (6 bases). Germline CDR1 and CDR2: SGHNT and YYREEE (reference sequence). The CDR3 is 13 amino acids. Trimming cost V 1 base and J 7 bases, with 11 bases left between them. The CDR3 loop is CASSLNSGVEAFF. CDR3 sequence (DNA): TGTGCCAGCAGCTTGAATTCAGGGGTTGAAGCTTTCTTT.

This chain's CDR3 is CASSFQLRGLDQPQHF. The CDR3 DNA follows: TGTGCCAGCAGTTTTCAACTGAGGGGGCTCGATCAGCCCCAGCATTTT. This chain uses TRBV12-3 or TRBV12-4 with TRBJ1-5; TRBD1 agrees at 7 bases. Germline trimming cut 3 bases from V and 5 bases from J; bases unmatched to any gene: 10. This CDR3 region has 16 residues.

The genes are TRBV27 and TRBJ1-2; TRBD1 matches at 9 bases. Germline loops: CDR1 MNHEY, CDR2 SMNVEV (reference sequence). The V gene end was trimmed by 3 bases and the J gene end by 4 bases; junction bases not matched to a gene: 9. This CDR3 contains 16 residues. The CDR3 loop is CASSLLGTGYPYGYTF. CDR3 nucleotides: TGTGCCAGCAGTTTGCTCGGGACAGGGTATCCCTATGGCTACACCTTC.

This clonotype turned up a few times. V gene TRBV28 combines with J gene TRBJ2-7; D not certain. With 4 bases removed from V and 2 bases from J, the gap between germline ends came to 6 bases. Germline assignment: CDR1 MDHEN and CDR2 SYDVKM. The CDR3 contains 12 residues. CDR3 loop: CASSSSPYEQYV. CDR3 sequence (DNA): TGTGCCAGCAGTTCGTCACCCTACGAGCAGTACGTC.